These T cell receptor beta chains were read from a single sample in a study of blood T cell repertoires in COVID-19. Some clones are missing from TCRdb's copy, which holds only in-frame ones; the method was immunoSEQ multiplex PCR. The table has more than 95,000 clones, roughly four fifths seen once. The sequenced sample was peripheral blood. The receptors come from a man in his sixties with acute or convalescent COVID-19. The CDR3 runs from the conserved cysteine through the conserved F or W. D genes are given only for firm matches. The size of a clone is reported for some rows only, either as once, few or many, or as a class for expanded clones.

j_gene: TRBJ2-1
d_gene: TRBD2
len: 14
v_gene: TRBV11-2
abundance: -
CDR3aa: CASSLDASGRGEFF
CDR3nt: TGTGCCAGCAGCTTAGATGCTAGCGGGAGGGGGGAGTTCTTC

j_gene: TRBJ1-6
d_gene: -
len: 14
v_gene: TRBV7-9
abundance: -
CDR3aa: CASSLPHREGTLHF
CDR3nt: TGTGCCAGCAGTCTACCGCACAGGGAAGGAACCCTCCACTTT

j_gene: TRBJ2-1
d_gene: -
len: 14
v_gene: TRBV9
abundance: -
CDR3aa: CASSPTGSYNEQFF
CDR3nt: TGTGCCAGCAGCCCTACAGGGTCCTACAATGAGCAGTTCTTC

j_gene: TRBJ1-2
d_gene: TRBD1
len: 12
v_gene: TRBV18
abundance: -
CDR3aa: CASSPGDSGYTF
CDR3nt: TGTGCCAGCTCACCAGGGGACAGTGGCTACACCTTC

j_gene: TRBJ2-2
d_gene: -
len: 15
v_gene: TRBV7-2
abundance: -
CDR3aa: CASSLVGTNTGELFF
CDR3nt: TGTGCCAGCAGCTTAGTCGGGACGAACACCGGGGAGCTGTTTTTT

j_gene: TRBJ2-1
d_gene: TRBD2
len: 14
v_gene: TRBV19
abundance: -
CDR3aa: CASTFGTRSNEQFF
CDR3nt: TGTGCCAGTACCTTCGGGACTAGAAGCAATGAGCAGTTCTTC

j_gene: TRBJ2-7
d_gene: TRBD1
len: 15
v_gene: TRBV19
abundance: -
CDR3aa: CASSVPGQGPVKQYF
CDR3nt: TGTGCCAGTAGTGTCCCGGGACAGGGGCCGGTGAAGCAGTACTTC

j_gene: TRBJ2-7
d_gene: TRBD1
len: 16
v_gene: TRBV7-9
abundance: -
CDR3aa: CASSPGGQVLSYEQYF
CDR3nt: TGTGCCAGCAGCCCTGGGGGACAGGTATTATCCTACGAGCAGTACTTC

j_gene: TRBJ2-7
d_gene: TRBD1
len: 14
v_gene: TRBV6-5
abundance: once
CDR3aa: CASRNGQVTYEQYF
CDR3nt: TGTGCCAGCAGGAACGGACAGGTTACCTACGAGCAGTACTTC

j_gene: TRBJ2-7
d_gene: TRBD1
len: 15
v_gene: TRBV9
abundance: -
CDR3aa: CASSVEGQDYYEQYF
CDR3nt: TGTGCCAGCAGCGTAGAGGGACAGGACTACTACGAGCAGTACTTC

j_gene: TRBJ2-7
d_gene: -
len: 15
v_gene: TRBV4-2
abundance: -
CDR3aa: CASSQVGGLDYEQYF
CDR3nt: TGTGCCAGCAGCCAAGTTGGGGGGTTGGACTACGAGCAGTACTTC

j_gene: TRBJ2-5
d_gene: -
len: 15
v_gene: TRBV28
abundance: -
CDR3aa: CASSSLGGTQETQYF
CDR3nt: TGTGCCAGCAGTTCCCTTGGAGGGACCCAAGAGACCCAGTACTTC

j_gene: TRBJ2-2
d_gene: -
len: 15
v_gene: TRBV25-1
abundance: -
CDR3aa: CASSDERANTGELFF
CDR3nt: TGTGCCAGCAGTGATGAGCGGGCGAACACCGGGGAGCTGTTTTTT

j_gene: TRBJ1-4
d_gene: -
len: 14
v_gene: TRBV30
abundance: -
CDR3aa: CAWTPSATNEKLFF
CDR3nt: TGTGCCTGGACCCCGAGCGCAACTAATGAAAAACTGTTTTTT

j_gene: TRBJ2-1
d_gene: TRBD1
len: 15
v_gene: TRBV28
abundance: -
CDR3aa: CASSSTGGSYNEQFF
CDR3nt: TGTGCCAGCAGTTCTACAGGGGGCTCCTACAATGAGCAGTTCTTC

j_gene: TRBJ2-1
d_gene: TRBD1
len: 15
v_gene: TRBV6-2/TRBV6-3
abundance: -
CDR3aa: CASSYGTGPYNEQFF
CDR3nt: TGTGCCAGCAGTTACGGGACAGGACCCTACAATGAGCAGTTCTTC

j_gene: TRBJ2-2
d_gene: -
len: 12
v_gene: TRBV24-1
abundance: -
CDR3aa: CATSANTGELFF
CDR3nt: TGTGCCACCAGTGCAAATACCGGGGAGCTGTTTTTT

j_gene: TRBJ1-2
d_gene: -
len: 12
v_gene: TRBV6-8
abundance: -
CDR3aa: CAAREGRVGYTF
CDR3nt: TGTGCCGCACGGGAGGGGAGGGTTGGCTACACCTTC

j_gene: TRBJ2-5
d_gene: TRBD1
len: 15
v_gene: TRBV11-2
abundance: -
CDR3aa: CASSSTGGDRETQYF
CDR3nt: TGTGCCAGCAGCTCGACAGGGGGGGATAGAGAGACCCAGTACTTC

j_gene: TRBJ1-6
d_gene: -
len: 23
v_gene: TRBV12-2
abundance: -
CDR3aa: CASRGTRTRDTLSKNSYNSPLHF
CDR3nt: TGTGCAAGTCGAGGAACTCGAACCCGGGACACACTCTCTAAAAACTCCTATAATTCACCCCTCCACTTT

j_gene: TRBJ2-3
d_gene: TRBD2
len: 16
v_gene: TRBV5-4
abundance: once
CDR3aa: CASSLALTSGTDTQYF
CDR3nt: TGTGCCAGCAGCTTGGCCCTGACTAGCGGCACAGATACGCAGTATTTT

j_gene: TRBJ2-7
d_gene: TRBD1
len: 14
v_gene: TRBV5-6
abundance: -
CDR3aa: CASSLFQGAYEQYF
CDR3nt: TGTGCCAGCAGCTTGTTCCAGGGGGCCTACGAGCAGTACTTC

j_gene: TRBJ1-1
d_gene: TRBD1
len: 10
v_gene: TRBV20-1
abundance: -
CDR3aa: CSAADRGAFF
CDR3nt: TGCAGTGCCGCGGACAGGGGGGCTTTCTTT

j_gene: TRBJ1-1
d_gene: TRBD1
len: 13
v_gene: TRBV19
abundance: -
CDR3aa: CASQTQGGTEAFF
CDR3nt: TGTGCCAGCCAAACCCAGGGGGGCACTGAAGCTTTCTTT

j_gene: TRBJ2-5
d_gene: TRBD2
len: 14
v_gene: TRBV5-1
abundance: -
CDR3aa: CASSITSGQETQYF
CDR3nt: TGCGCCAGCAGCATCACTAGCGGACAAGAGACCCAGTACTTC

j_gene: TRBJ2-2
d_gene: TRBD2
len: 16
v_gene: TRBV5-4
abundance: -
CDR3aa: CASSLPLAGSAGELFF
CDR3nt: TGTGCCAGCAGCTTGCCGCTAGCGGGTAGCGCGGGGGAGCTGTTTTTT

j_gene: TRBJ1-1
d_gene: TRBD1
len: 15
v_gene: TRBV10-3
abundance: -
CDR3aa: CAISGDRVENTEAFF
CDR3nt: TGTGCCATCAGTGGTGACAGGGTGGAGAACACTGAAGCTTTCTTT

j_gene: TRBJ2-7
d_gene: TRBD1
len: 15
v_gene: TRBV5-1
abundance: -
CDR3aa: CASSLGGQETYEQYF
CDR3nt: TGCGCCAGCAGCTTGGGGGGACAGGAGACCTACGAGCAGTACTTC

j_gene: TRBJ1-2
d_gene: TRBD1
len: 15
v_gene: TRBV3-1/TRBV3-2
abundance: -
CDR3aa: CASSQSGQGPGGYTF
CDR3nt: TGTGCCAGCAGCCAAAGTGGACAGGGCCCTGGTGGCTACACCTTC

j_gene: TRBJ2-1
d_gene: TRBD2
len: 17
v_gene: TRBV2
abundance: once
CDR3aa: CASSGVPGLAAFREQFF
CDR3nt: TGTGCCAGCAGTGGGGTCCCGGGACTAGCGGCGTTTCGAGAGCAGTTCTTC

j_gene: TRBJ1-1
d_gene: -
len: 15
v_gene: TRBV7-9
abundance: once
CDR3aa: CASSPYPNTRTGAFF
CDR3nt: TGTGCCAGCAGCCCCTACCCGAACACGCGAACGGGAGCTTTCTTT

j_gene: TRBJ1-1
d_gene: TRBD1
len: 16
v_gene: TRBV28
abundance: -
CDR3aa: CASSFDPGQGNTEAFF
CDR3nt: TGTGCCAGCAGTTTTGACCCAGGACAGGGGAACACTGAAGCTTTCTTT

j_gene: TRBJ2-7
d_gene: TRBD2
len: 14
v_gene: TRBV9
abundance: -
CDR3aa: CASSKTSGPYEQYF
CDR3nt: TGTGCCAGCAGCAAGACTAGCGGCCCCTACGAGCAGTACTTC

j_gene: TRBJ2-7
d_gene: TRBD1
len: 14
v_gene: TRBV13
abundance: -
CDR3aa: CASSPDRVAYEQYF
CDR3nt: TGTGCCAGCAGCCCCGACAGGGTGGCCTACGAGCAGTACTTC

j_gene: TRBJ2-1
d_gene: -
len: 13
v_gene: TRBV11-2
abundance: -
CDR3aa: CASTKDLGLEQFF
CDR3nt: TGTGCCAGCACCAAAGACTTAGGTTTAGAGCAGTTCTTC

j_gene: TRBJ2-2
d_gene: TRBD2
len: 17
v_gene: TRBV7-8
abundance: once
CDR3aa: CASSLDVPTSGPGELFF
CDR3nt: TGTGCCAGCAGCTTAGACGTCCCGACTAGCGGGCCCGGGGAGCTGTTTTTT

j_gene: TRBJ2-7
d_gene: TRBD1
len: 15
v_gene: TRBV10-1
abundance: once
CDR3aa: CASSPGQGALYEQYF
CDR3nt: TGCGCCAGCAGCCCCGGACAGGGGGCCCTTTACGAGCAGTACTTC

j_gene: TRBJ1-2
d_gene: TRBD1
len: 14
v_gene: TRBV5-4
abundance: -
CDR3aa: CASSSGTGGIGYTF
CDR3nt: TGTGCCAGCAGCTCGGGGACAGGGGGCATTGGCTACACCTTC

j_gene: TRBJ2-1
d_gene: TRBD2
len: 13
v_gene: TRBV28
abundance: -
CDR3aa: CATTREVHNEQFF
CDR3nt: TGTGCCACCACGCGGGAGGTCCACAATGAGCAGTTCTTC

j_gene: TRBJ2-6
d_gene: -
len: 16
v_gene: TRBV2
abundance: -
CDR3aa: CASHGTPLSGANVLTF
CDR3nt: TGTGCCAGCCATGGGACACCTTTATCTGGGGCCAACGTCCTGACTTTC

j_gene: TRBJ2-1
d_gene: -
len: 15
v_gene: TRBV2
abundance: -
CDR3aa: CASNPGGSGYNEQFF
CDR3nt: TGTGCCAGCAACCCAGGTGGGAGCGGCTACAATGAGCAGTTCTTC